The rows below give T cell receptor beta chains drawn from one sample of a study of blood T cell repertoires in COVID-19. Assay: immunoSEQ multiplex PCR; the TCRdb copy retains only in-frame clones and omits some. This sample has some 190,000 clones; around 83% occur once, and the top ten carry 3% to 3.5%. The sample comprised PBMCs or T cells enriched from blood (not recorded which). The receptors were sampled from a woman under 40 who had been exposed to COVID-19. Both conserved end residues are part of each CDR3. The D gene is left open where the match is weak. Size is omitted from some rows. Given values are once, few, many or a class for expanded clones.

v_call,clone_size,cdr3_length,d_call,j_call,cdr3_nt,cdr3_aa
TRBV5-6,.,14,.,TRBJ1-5,TGTGCCAGCAGCTTCCTACCAGGGGATCAGCCCCAGCATTTT,CASSFLPGDQPQHF
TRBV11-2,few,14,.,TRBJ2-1,TGTGCCAGCAGCTTATCGACAGGTACCAATGAGCAGTTCTTC,CASSLSTGTNEQFF
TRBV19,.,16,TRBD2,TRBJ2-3,TGTGCCAGTAGTATTTTTGCAGCGGGGGGGCCAGATACGCAGTATTTT,CASSIFAAGGPDTQYF
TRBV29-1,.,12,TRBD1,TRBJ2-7,TGCAGCGGGAAAAGGGGGCCCTACGAGCAGTACTTC,CSGKRGPYEQYF
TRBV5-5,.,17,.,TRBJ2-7,TGTGCCAGCAGCTTGGCCCCGATCGGGGGATCCTCCTACGAGCAGTACTTC,CASSLAPIGGSSYEQYF
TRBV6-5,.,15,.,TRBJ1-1,TGTGCCAGCAGTTTCCAGTCAAACAGGAACACTGAAGCTTTCTTT,CASSFQSNRNTEAFF
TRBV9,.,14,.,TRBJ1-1,TGTGCCAGCAGCGCAGGGGCGACGTACACTGAAGCTTTCTTT,CASSAGATYTEAFF
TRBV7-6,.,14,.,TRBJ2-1,TGTGCCAGCAGCTTCAAGGGGTATGGAGTAGAACAGTTCTTC,CASSFKGYGVEQFF
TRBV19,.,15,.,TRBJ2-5,TGTGCCAGTAGTATCTCTCAGACAGAACAAGAGACCCAGTACTTC,CASSISQTEQETQYF
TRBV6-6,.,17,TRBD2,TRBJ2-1,TGTGCCAGCAGCCGAGGACTAGCGGGGGGCTCCTACAATGAGCAGTTCTTC,CASSRGLAGGSYNEQFF
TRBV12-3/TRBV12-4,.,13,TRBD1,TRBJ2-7,TGTGCCAGCAGTGATGGGACAGTCTACGAGCAGTACTTC,CASSDGTVYEQYF
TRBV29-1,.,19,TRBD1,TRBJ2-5,TGCAGCGTTGATGCTAGGCATATAATCCGGGACAGGGGCCAAGAGACCCAGTACTTC,CSVDARHIIRDRGQETQYF
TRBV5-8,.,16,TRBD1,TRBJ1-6,TGTGCCAGCAGCTCCTACCGGGACAGGTCTAATTCACCCCTCCACTTT,CASSSYRDRSNSPLHF
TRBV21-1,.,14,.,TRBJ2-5,TGTGCCAGCAGCAAAGAGGCAGGGGAGGAGACCCAGTACTTC,CASSKEAGEETQYF
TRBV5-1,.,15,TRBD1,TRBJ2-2,TGCGCCAGCAGCAAGGACAGGGCCAGGACCGGGGAGCTGTTTTTT,CASSKDRARTGELFF
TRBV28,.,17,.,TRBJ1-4,TGTGCCAGCAGCCCACCGGGGGGGACCCCAACTAATGAAAAACTGTTTTTT,CASSPPGGTPTNEKLFF
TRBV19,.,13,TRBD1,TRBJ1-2,TGTGCCAGTAGTACGACAGGGGACTATGGCTACACCTTC,CASSTTGDYGYTF